These 25 T cell receptor beta chains were all obtained from the same sample, sequenced in a study of shared clonotypes between healthy human individuals. The data were produced by immunoSEQ multiplex PCR, yet TCRdb's version contains in-frame clones alone and is incomplete. The sample has about 480,000 clones; around 79% are singletons. Sequencing was done on a sample of PBMCs. All receptors derive from a woman between 40 and 55 years old in good health. Some clones in this sample may be carry-over from other donors' samples.

This clone was picked up a small number of times. The chain carries TRBV5-1 and TRBJ2-6, with D perhaps matching TRBD1 (6 bases). Germline values: CDR1 SGHRS, CDR2 YFSETQ. V lost 2 bases and J 0 bases, leaving 9 bases between the germline ends. This CDR3 spans 16 amino acids. The CDR3 loop reads CASSFGTSSGANVLTF. The DNA of the CDR3 is TGCGCCAGCAGCTTTGGGACAAGCTCTGGGGCCAACGTCCTGACTTTC.

The chain recombines TRBV19 with TRBJ2-5, with 10 nucleotides matching TRBD1. CDR1 and CDR2 (germline): LNHDA, SQIVND (reference sequence). The trim removed 4 bases at V and 5 bases at J, leaving 7 bases unmatched. This CDR3 has 15 amino acids. The CDR3 region is CASSTTGTGDETQYF. CDR3 bases: TGTGCCAGTAGTACGACCGGGACAGGGGACGAGACCCAGTACTTC. Using reference TRBV19 and TRBJ2-5 for the parts outside the CDR3, the full variable domain is DGGITQSPKYLFRKEGQNVTLSCEQNLNHDAMYWYRQDPGQGLRLIYYSQIVNDFQKGDIAEGYSVSREKKESFPLTVTSAQKNPTAFYLCASSTTGTGDETQYFGPGTRLLVL.

CDR3 sequence (DNA): TGTGCCACCAGCAGAGGCGGGCAGGGAGGGACCCAGTACTTC. This translates into CATSRGGQGGTQYF. The chain carries TRBV15 and TRBJ2-5; the D gene is possibly TRBD2 (6 bases). Germline CDR1 is LNHNV and CDR2 is YYDKDF (reference sequence). The germline V and J ends were trimmed by 1 base and 7 bases, with 13 bases remaining between them. CDR3 length equals 14 residues.

The rearrangement joins TRBV25-1 to TRBJ1-2; D is possibly TRBD1 (5 bases). There are 12 residues in the CDR3. Looked up from germline, CDR1 is MGHDK and CDR2 is SYGVNS. V shed 6 bases and J shed 7 bases, with 12 bases lying between them. The CDR3 nucleotides read TGTGCCAGCAGGTCGTGGGGCGTTGGCTACACCTTC. Translating it yields CASRSWGVGYTF.

The DNA for the CDR3 is TGCGCCAGCAGCTTCGGGACTAGCGGGATCTTTACCTACGAGCAGTACTTC. Translating gives CASSFGTSGIFTYEQYF. This chain uses TRBV5-1 with TRBJ2-7; 13 nucleotides align to TRBD2. The CDR3 is 17 residues long. Germline V gives CDR1 SGHRS, CDR2 YFSETQ. Unmatched junction bases numbered 7, after V lost 2 bases and J lost 2 bases.

This chain links TRBV5-1 with TRBJ2-5; the D gene is possibly TRBD1 (6 bases). This CDR3 is 14 amino acids long. Germline CDR1 is SGHRS and CDR2 is YFSETQ. Between the trimmed V and J ends, which lost 4 bases and 2 bases, there was a span of 12 bases. The CDR3 loop is CASSPGTKQETQYF. CDR3 sequence (DNA): TGCGCCAGCAGCCCCGGGACAAAACAAGAGACCCAGTACTTC.

The rearrangement links TRBV7-9 to TRBJ2-5; 9 bases match TRBD2. This CDR3 region has 14 residues. The germline V gene has CDR1 SEHNR and CDR2 FQNEAQ (reference sequence). V trimming: 5 bases; J trimming: 4 bases; junction bases outside the gene matches: 5. In DNA, the CDR3 is TGTGCCAGCAGCCCCCAGGGACTAGCAGAGACCCAGTACTTC. This sequence encodes CASSPQGLAETQYF.

This sequence joins TRBV27 and TRBJ2-5, with D hard to call. TRBJ2-7 explains the end of the DNA better; the J call may be wrong. This CDR3 has 8 amino acids. Germline V gene sequence: CDR1 MNHEY, CDR2 SMNVEV (reference sequence). The CDR3 DNA follows: TGTGCCAATTACGAGCAGTACTTC. Translation gives CANYEQYF.

The V call is TRBV11-3, the J call TRBJ2-7, with unresolved D. The ends were cut back, 1 base at V and 2 bases at J, with 9 bases in the middle. The CDR3 is 14 residues long. Per germline, CDR1 SGHNT and CDR2 YENEEA. The CDR3 reads CASSLADDPYEQYF. In DNA, the CDR3 is TGTGCCAGCAGCTTAGCAGACGACCCCTACGAGCAGTACTTC.

The J gene is TRBJ2-3, the V gene TRBV18; 11 nucleotides match TRBD2. This CDR3 has 15 amino acids. The germline V gene encodes CDR1 KGHSH and CDR2 LQKENI. With 7 bases clipped from V and 2 bases from J, the junction kept 5 bases outside the gene matches. This CDR3 is CASWGLAEVTDTQYF. The CDR3 DNA reads as TGTGCCAGCTGGGGACTAGCGGAAGTCACAGATACGCAGTATTTT.

CDR3 DNA sequence: TGTGCCAGCAGTGAAGGACTAGCGGGATTCGACGAGCAGTACTTC. Amino acids: CASSEGLAGFDEQYF. The chain uses TRBV25-1 and TRBJ2-7; 12 bases align to TRBD2. The length of the CDR3 is 15 residues. V trimming: 2 bases; J trimming: 5 bases; junction bases outside the gene matches: 4. Germline CDR1 MGHDK, CDR2 SYGVNS.

Points on this clone: Other DNA sequences in this specimen translate into the identical CDR3. The V gene is TRBV10-3, the J gene TRBJ2-3, with D perhaps matching TRBD1 (5 bases). The germline V gene encodes CDR1 ENHRY and CDR2 SYGVKD. V lost 0 bases, J lost 1 base, and 5 bases lay in between. The CDR3 is 14 residues long. Here the CDR3 DNA reads TGTGCCATCAGTGAGTCCAGGGGCACAGATACGCAGTATTTT. Amino acids: CAISESRGTDTQYF.

The V call is TRBV30, the J call TRBJ1-1, with no clear D. V lost 0 bases and J 4 bases, leaving 9 bases between the germline ends. CDR1 is GTSNPN, CDR2 SVGIG, per germline (reference sequence). The CDR3 spans 13 residues. CDR3 bases: TGTGCCTGGAGTGTACTAGGGCCCACTGAAGCTTTCTTT. Residues: CAWSVLGPTEAFF. The full variable domain, in which reference TRBV30 and TRBJ1-1 provide the parts outside the CDR3, is SQTIHQWPATLVQPVGSPLSLECTVEGTSNPNLYWYRQAAGRGLQLLFYSVGIGQISSEVPQNLSASRPQDRQFILSSKKLLLSDSGFYLCAWSVLGPTEAFFGQGTRLTVV.

About this clone itself: Additional DNA sequences in this sample encode the identical CDR3. The gene calls are TRBV7-3 and TRBJ2-2; D gene ambiguous. Germline V gene sequence: CDR1 SGHTA, CDR2 FQGTGA. V lost 2 bases and J 6 bases, leaving 4 bases between the germline ends. This CDR3 region has 12 residues. The CDR3 DNA is TGTGCCAGCAGCTTACCCGCCGGGGAGCTGTTTTTT. Residues: CASSLPAGELFF.

The genes are TRBV2 and TRBJ2-1, with D tentatively TRBD1 or TRBD2 (6 bases each). V lost 11 bases, J lost 8 bases, and 22 bases lay in between. This CDR3 comprises 14 residues. Germline loops: CDR1 SNHLY, CDR2 FYNNEI. CDR3 sequence reads: CAGQSETRAYEQFF. CDR3 in DNA: TGTGCCGGACAGTCCGAGACTAGAGCTTATGAGCAGTTCTTC.

This clone showed up many times. The chain uses TRBV25-1 and TRBJ1-5, with D perhaps matching TRBD1 (5 bases). Looked up from germline, CDR1 is MGHDK and CDR2 is SYGVNS. CDR3 length equals 15 residues. V lost 4 bases and J lost 6, with 16 bases in between. Here the CDR3 reads CASSGAQGFTQPQHF. In DNA, the CDR3 is TGTGCCAGCAGTGGGGCCCAGGGATTTACTCAGCCCCAGCATTTT.

The chain is built from TRBV18 and TRBJ2-5, with a weak D call TRBD2 (6 bases). The CDR3 is 16 residues long. The germline V and J ends were trimmed by 2 bases and 2 bases, with 15 bases remaining between them. Germline CDR1 is KGHSH and CDR2 is LQKENI. The CDR3: CASSPGHRGTQETQYF. CDR3 nucleotide sequence: TGTGCCAGCTCACCAGGACATCGGGGGACTCAAGAGACCCAGTACTTC.

Concerning this clone: This could be a read error, since a much larger clone is one nucleotide away. Other nucleotide sequences in the sample specify the same CDR3. V is TRBV7-9 and J is TRBJ1-2, with D possibly TRBD1 on 5 matching bases. Trimming removed 9 bases from V and 8 bases from J, with 16 bases in between. Germline CDR1 reads SEHNR; CDR2 reads FQNEAQ (reference sequence). The CDR3 runs 12 residues. The CDR3 region is CASSRDSIGYTF. The DNA for the CDR3 is TGTGCCAGTAGCCGAGACAGTATCGGCTACACCTTC.

This clone was seen at least ten times. V is TRBV6-5 and J is TRBJ2-7; 9 nucleotides line up with TRBD1. This CDR3 is 16 amino acids long. Per the germline V gene, CDR1 is MNHEY and CDR2 is SVGAGI. V lost 0 bases, J lost 5 bases, and 8 bases stayed unmatched. CDR3 loop: CASSYSPGTGLDEQYF. The CDR3 DNA follows: TGTGCCAGCAGTTACTCTCCCGGGACAGGGCTTGACGAGCAGTACTTC.

The rearrangement uses TRBV15 and TRBJ2-7; 7 positions agree with TRBD2. V trimming: 1 base; J trimming: 2 bases; junction bases outside the gene matches: 2. Germline V gene sequence: CDR1 LNHNV, CDR2 YYDKDF (reference sequence). The CDR3 is made up of 14 amino acids. Here the CDR3 reads CATSRVREAYEQYF. In nucleotides, the CDR3 is TGTGCCACCAGCAGAGTACGGGAGGCCTACGAGCAGTACTTC.

The chain combines TRBV6-5 with TRBJ2-7, with 10 bases lining up with TRBD2. Germline V CDR1 and CDR2: MNHEY, SVGAGI. The CDR3 sequence is 16 residues long. After removal of 0 bases from V and 5 bases from J, the junction contained 7 bases not matched to a gene. CDR3 residues: CASSYSQSGRADEQYF. The CDR3 nucleotides are TGTGCCAGCAGTTACTCCCAAAGCGGGAGGGCCGACGAGCAGTACTTC.

Comments on this clone: The sample carries other DNA sequences with the same CDR3. The chain joins TRBV6-5 to TRBJ2-1; D is unclear. This CDR3 is built from 13 residues. V dropped 2 bases and J dropped 4 bases, with 6 bases sitting between them. Germline CDR1 MNHEY, CDR2 SVGAGI. CDR3 region: CASSYGGYNEQFF. The CDR3 nucleotides are TGTGCCAGCAGTTACGGCGGTTACAATGAGCAGTTCTTC.

The chain recombines TRBV27 with TRBJ2-3; D unresolved. Germline V gives CDR1 MNHEY, CDR2 SMNVEV (reference sequence). The CDR3 length is 16 residues. V lost 2 bases to trimming and J lost 0 bases, with 12 bases between them. The CDR3 loop reads CASSLEDASSTDTQYF. Written as DNA, the CDR3 is TGTGCCAGCAGTTTAGAGGACGCCTCTAGCACAGATACGCAGTATTTT.

The chain carries TRBV5-1 and TRBJ2-5; 7 bases line up with TRBD2. Gene TRBJ2-7 matches the end of the DNA better, so the J call may be wrong. The germline V gene encodes CDR1 SGHRS and CDR2 YFSETQ. This CDR3 has 15 amino acids. The CDR3 sequence: CASSLEALAAYEQYF. CDR3 DNA: TGCGCCAGCAGCTTGGAGGCGCTAGCGGCCTACGAGCAGTACTTC.

This rearrangement joins TRBV9 to TRBJ1-3, with unresolved D. The germline gives CDR1 SGDLS, CDR2 YYNGEE. The length of the CDR3 is 15 residues. V was trimmed by 1 base and J by 0 bases, leaving 8 bases between them. The CDR3 DNA reads TGTGCCAGCAGCGTATTACCCCTCTCTGGAAACACCATATATTTT. It yields the protein CASSVLPLSGNTIYF. Full variable domain (rest looked up from reference TRBV9 and TRBJ1-3): DSGVTQTPKHLITATGQRVTLRCSPRSGDLSVYWYQQSLDQGLQFLIQYYNGEERAKGNILERFSAQQFPDLHSELNLSSLELGDSALYFCASSVLPLSGNTIYFGEGSWLTVV.